These T cell receptor beta chains were read from a single sample in a study of identical twins. A single record per CDR3 protein comes from TCRdb applying MiXCR to the 5' RACE reads. The table shows around 490,000 distinct CDR3 sequences, with nearly 15% occurring only once. These sequences were also reported in another study, on yellow fever vaccine responses in identical twins.

Sequenced input: CD4+ T cells sorted from blood. The receptor source for this set is a woman younger than 35 in good health. Each CDR3 is given with its conserved first and last residue. Fields, in order: CDR3 length, clone size, V gene, D gene, J gene, CDR3 protein, CDR3 DNA. D genes are given only for firm matches. The size field is filled for only some rows; it gives once, few, many or a size class.

14	-	TRBV3-1	-	TRBJ1-5	CASSHGSGNQPQHF	TGTGCCAGCAGCCACGGTTCGGGCAATCAGCCCCAGCATTTT
16	-	TRBV6-5	-	TRBJ2-7	CASSYSIHVLTYEQYF	TGTGCCAGCAGTTACTCGATTCACGTCCTAACCTACGAGCAGTACTTC
16	-	TRBV7-2	-	TRBJ2-5	CASSFRPGARGETQYF	TGTGCCAGCAGCTTTAGGCCGGGGGCGAGGGGGGAGACCCAGTACTTC
12	few	TRBV7-9	-	TRBJ1-5	CASSSPPQPQHF	TGTGCCAGCAGCTCCCCCCCACAGCCCCAGCATTTT
17	-	TRBV7-9	TRBD2	TRBJ2-1	CASSRLAESTVRNEQFF	TGTGCCAGCAGCAGACTAGCGGAGTCAACAGTGAGGAATGAGCAGTTCTTC
15	few	TRBV7-6	-	TRBJ1-6	CASSLVVGDNSPLHF	TGTGCCAGCAGCTTAGTGGTCGGGGATAATTCACCCCTCCACTTT
15	-	TRBV12-3/TRBV12-4	-	TRBJ2-6	CASSLENSGANVLTF	TGTGCCAGCAGTTTAGAGAACTCTGGGGCCAACGTCCTGACTTTC
16	few	TRBV27	-	TRBJ2-7	CASSYSALRYSYEQYF	TGTGCCAGCAGTTATTCGGCCTTAAGGTACTCCTACGAGCAGTACTTC
14	few	TRBV29-1	-	TRBJ1-5	CSVGMDSSNQPQHF	TGCAGCGTTGGTATGGACAGTAGCAATCAGCCCCAGCATTTT
15	few	TRBV5-1	-	TRBJ2-2	CASSKDGPDIGELFF	TGCGCCAGCAGTAAGGACGGGCCCGATATCGGGGAGCTGTTTTTT
15	few	TRBV27	-	TRBJ1-4	CASTPGGRLGEKLFF	TGTGCCAGCACGCCGGGGGGGCGATTGGGTGAAAAACTGTTTTTT
15	few	TRBV5-1	TRBD2	TRBJ2-7	CASSLVGGQAYEQYF	TGCGCCAGCAGCTTGGTGGGAGGGCAAGCCTACGAGCAGTACTTC
15	few	TRBV12-3/TRBV12-4	TRBD1	TRBJ1-2	CASRRQGPLSYGYTF	TGTGCCAGCAGACGACAGGGGCCGCTTAGCTATGGCTACACCTTC
16	few	TRBV15	-	TRBJ2-5	CATSADRLTAQETQYF	TGTGCCACCAGCGCGGACAGACTCACAGCCCAAGAGACCCAGTACTTC
16	-	TRBV29-1	-	TRBJ2-6	CSVARASSSGANVLTF	TGCAGCGTTGCCAGGGCCTCTAGCTCTGGGGCCAACGTCCTGACTTTC
13	many	TRBV12-3/TRBV12-4	-	TRBJ2-2	CASSFLSFGELFF	TGTGCCAGCAGTTTTTTGTCTTTTGGGGAGCTGTTTTTT
16	-	TRBV12-3/TRBV12-4	-	TRBJ1-5	CASSPHSGQSNQPQHF	TGTGCCAGCAGTCCCCATTCCGGGCAGAGCAATCAGCCCCAGCATTTT
14	many	TRBV12-3/TRBV12-4	-	TRBJ2-3	CASSLVLETDTQYF	TGTGCCAGCAGTTTAGTCCTAGAAACAGATACGCAGTATTTT
15	-	TRBV5-6	-	TRBJ2-2	CASSSLGSSTGELFF	TGTGCCAGCAGCTCCCTAGGGTCCTCCACCGGGGAGCTGTTTTTT
15	-	TRBV7-9	-	TRBJ2-1	CASSLGDLSYNEQFF	TGTGCCAGCAGCTTAGGGGACCTTTCCTACAATGAGCAGTTCTTC
13	few	TRBV10-3	TRBD1	TRBJ2-3	CAIRVQGLDTQYF	TGTGCCATCAGAGTACAGGGGTTAGATACGCAGTATTTT
14	-	TRBV10-3	TRBD1	TRBJ2-1	CAISWGQGNNEQFF	TGTGCCATCAGTTGGGGACAGGGAAACAATGAGCAGTTCTTC
11	-	TRBV5-1	-	TRBJ1-2	CASGDNYGYTF	TGCGCCAGCGGGGATAACTATGGCTACACCTTC
18	few	TRBV20-1	TRBD2	TRBJ2-1	CSASGLAGGKGSYNEQFF	TGCAGTGCTTCGGGACTAGCGGGAGGAAAGGGTTCCTACAATGAGCAGTTCTTC
14	-	TRBV20-1	TRBD1	TRBJ2-7	CSARSQGNTYEQYF	TGCAGTGCTAGGTCACAGGGGAACACCTACGAGCAGTACTTC
16	few	TRBV5-6	-	TRBJ1-4	CASSLAAVNEGEKLFF	TGTGCCAGCAGCTTGGCGGCAGTCAATGAGGGTGAAAAACTGTTTTTT
14	-	TRBV5-1	TRBD2	TRBJ2-3	CASSLTGLADTQYF	TGCGCCAGTAGTCTCACCGGACTAGCGGATACGCAGTATTTT
11	many	TRBV12-3/TRBV12-4	-	TRBJ1-6	CASTLNSPLHF	TGTGCCAGCACCCTTAATTCACCCCTCCACTTT
12	-	TRBV7-7	-	TRBJ2-5	CASSESTETQYF	TGTGCCAGCAGCGAATCCACAGAGACCCAGTACTTC
16	few	TRBV3-1	TRBD2	TRBJ2-3	CASSPGLAGGQSTQYF	TGTGCCAGCAGCCCGGGACTAGCGGGGGGACAATCTACGCAGTATTTT
18	-	TRBV28	-	TRBJ2-3	CASSWMLPEIHKGDTQYF	TGTGCCAGCAGTTGGATGTTACCCGAGATCCACAAAGGAGATACGCAGTATTTT
17	few	TRBV6-1	-	TRBJ2-6	CASSDRLQGSGANVLTF	TGTGCCAGCAGCGACCGTTTACAGGGCTCTGGGGCCAACGTCCTGACTTTC
12	few	TRBV6-1	-	TRBJ2-7	CASSELRYEQYF	TGTGCCAGCAGTGAATTACGCTACGAGCAGTACTTC
15	few	TRBV12-3/TRBV12-4	TRBD1	TRBJ1-5	CASSSGQAVNQPQHF	TGTGCCAGCAGTTCCGGACAGGCCGTAAATCAGCCCCAGCATTTT
16	-	TRBV5-1	TRBD1	TRBJ2-7	CASSSPGDRTTYEQYF	TGCGCCAGCAGCTCCCCCGGGGACAGAACTACCTACGAGCAGTACTTC
15	few	TRBV9	TRBD2	TRBJ2-1	CASSVASGVINEQFF	TGTGCCAGCAGCGTAGCCAGCGGGGTAATCAATGAGCAGTTCTTC
15	few	TRBV2	TRBD1	TRBJ2-3	CASSRGQGTTDTQYF	TGTGCCAGCAGCCGAGGACAGGGAACCACAGATACGCAGTATTTT
15	few	TRBV7-2	TRBD1	TRBJ1-2	CASSRAGTGNYGYTF	TGTGCCAGCAGCCGTGCTGGGACAGGGAACTATGGCTACACCTTC
15	few	TRBV11-2	TRBD2	TRBJ2-1	CASSLALAGTEKQFF	TGTGCCAGCAGCTTAGCGCTAGCGGGGACAGAGAAGCAGTTCTTC
14	-	TRBV28	-	TRBJ2-3	CASSPQGPTDTQYF	TGTGCCAGCAGTCCACAGGGACCCACAGATACGCAGTATTTT
14	few	TRBV20-1	-	TRBJ2-2	CSARESGRPGELFF	TGCAGTGCTAGAGAGAGTGGGCGGCCCGGGGAGCTGTTTTTT